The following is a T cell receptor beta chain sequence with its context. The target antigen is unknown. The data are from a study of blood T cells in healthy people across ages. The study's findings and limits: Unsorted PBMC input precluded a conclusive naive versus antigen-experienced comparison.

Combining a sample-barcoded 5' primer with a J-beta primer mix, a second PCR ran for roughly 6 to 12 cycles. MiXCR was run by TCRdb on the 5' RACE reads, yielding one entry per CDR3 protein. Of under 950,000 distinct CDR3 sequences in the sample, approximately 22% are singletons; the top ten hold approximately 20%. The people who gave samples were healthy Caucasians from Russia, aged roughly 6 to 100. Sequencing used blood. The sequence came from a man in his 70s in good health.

CDR3 bases: TGTGCCAGCAGCTGGGAGTATGAAAAACTGTTTTTT. Protein sequence: CASSWEYEKLFF. This chain uses TRBV7-2 with TRBJ1-4, with D hard to call. The V gene lost 4 bases and the J gene lost 6 bases, with 6 bases spanning the gap. Germline CDR1 SGHTA, CDR2 FQGNSA. There are 12 residues in the CDR3.